This T cell receptor beta chain was identified during a study of T cells in Graves' hyperthyroidism and ophthalmopathy. This clonotype was seen repeatedly, ten times or more. Trimming pared 3 bases from V and 3 bases from J, leaving 12 bases between. Germline CDR1 LGHDT, CDR2 YNNKEL (reference sequence). This CDR3 has 16 amino acids. Amplified regions were TCR beta CDR3 sequences from RNA transcripts. The HTBI primer set served for first-round RT-PCR of the TCR CDR3. TCRdb itself ran the multiplex PCR reads through MiXCR, one entry per CDR3 protein. The sample comprises about 360,000 distinct CDR3 sequences, about 12% of which are singletons, and about 9.1% rests with the top ten.

This clonotype was obtained from a woman aged 18-29 years with Graves' hyperthyroidism. The V and J genes are TRBV3-1 and TRBJ1-6; maybe TRBD1 (5 bases). Sample: blood. As DNA, the CDR3 is TGTGCCAGCAGCCACGGAGGGGCCCTCTATAATTCACCCCTCCACTTT. This translates into CASSHGGALYNSPLHF.